This record looks at one T cell receptor (beta chain) sequence and its context. There is no known antigen for this receptor. No base qualities exist here, and no much larger clone lies one base off it. The donors belonged to the validation cohort of 90 to 150 subjects, which was separate from the approximately 700-subject first cohort. This sample is drawn from a study of cytomegalovirus exposure and HLA in healthy donors (dated by TCRdb to the late 2010s). Describing the broader study: According to a later analysis, one platform produced both the approximately 110 validation repertoires and the 550 to 800 repertoires of the first cohort. The study aimed to test whether cataloging public T cell receptors could reveal signatures of past pathogen exposure. Besides the first cohort of 666 subjects, a separate validation cohort made up of 95 to 150 different subjects was used. The study combined high-throughput TCR immunosequencing, statistical association of individual TCRs with disease status, and machine learning to predict cytomegalovirus infection status. Findings and caveats that apply to the study as a whole: The authors suggested that the approach could potentially be generalized to other disease states and immunological phenotypes. A few of the identified cytomegalovirus-associated TCR beta chains were confirmed in vitro to be specific for cytomegalovirus antigens. A later analysis had no HLA typing for the validation cohort, so co-occurrence there was scored across all 110 or so repertoires. Across donors, most TCR sequences were observed very rarely, whereas some public TCRs were present in many individuals. A later analysis found that TCRs clustered in the first cohort also tended to co-occur in the roughly 120 validation repertoires, with more than 90% of cluster scores above 0. A total of 164 TCR beta chains were listed by the study as associated with cytomegalovirus. The classifier was reported to diagnose cytomegalovirus status with high specificity and sensitivity in both the original cohort and the validation cohort.

Via the germline V gene, CDR1 is SGHNT and CDR2 YENEEA. Measured from the cysteine to the phenylalanine, the CDR3 is 15 residues long. The entry retains the CDR3 DNA only, 45 bases that are in frame from base 1. V is pared back by 6 bases and J by 0 bases, with 12 bases lying between the germline termini. Library construction relied on the immunoSEQ multiplex PCR assay. As for the authors' bioinformatics: A statistical classification framework was built to diagnose cytomegalovirus status from the catalog of TCR beta chain sequences. The source is immuneACCESS, and TCRdb retained only in-frame sequences with V and J called. Part of the clones is not carried over; for the studies checked, unresolved V genes explain less than half of this, and the remainder is unexplained. Clonal size and the V and J genes are those of that table, whereas D and trimming came from the DNA. In all, the sample holds some 180,000 clones, and about 89% of those were seen once. The ten largest clones take up more than 5.5% of the sample.

This TCR derives from a young man in good health and CMV-seropositive. Sequenced material: PBMCs. The chain links TRBV11-3 with TRBJ1-3, with an unclear D gene assignment. The CDR3 reads as follows: CASRKGASSGNTIYF. The nucleotide sequence is TGTGCCAGCAGAAAGGGAGCCTCCTCTGGAAACACCATATATTTT.